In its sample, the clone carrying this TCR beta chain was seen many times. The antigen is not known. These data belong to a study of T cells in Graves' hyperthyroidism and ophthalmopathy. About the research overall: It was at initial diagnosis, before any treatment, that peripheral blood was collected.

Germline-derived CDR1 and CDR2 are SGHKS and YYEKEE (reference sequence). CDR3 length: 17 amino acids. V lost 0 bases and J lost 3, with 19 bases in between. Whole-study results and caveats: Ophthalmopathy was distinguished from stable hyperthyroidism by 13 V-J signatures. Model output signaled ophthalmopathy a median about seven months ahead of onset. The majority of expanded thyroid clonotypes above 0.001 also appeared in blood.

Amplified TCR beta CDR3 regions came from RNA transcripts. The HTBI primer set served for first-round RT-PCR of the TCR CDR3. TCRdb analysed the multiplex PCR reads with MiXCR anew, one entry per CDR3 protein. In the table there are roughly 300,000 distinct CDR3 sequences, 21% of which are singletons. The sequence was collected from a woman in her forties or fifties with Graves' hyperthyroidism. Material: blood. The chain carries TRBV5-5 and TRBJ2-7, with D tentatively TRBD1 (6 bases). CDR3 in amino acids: CASSLVGLGAKIYEQYF. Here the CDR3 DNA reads TGTGCCAGCAGCTTGGTCGGCCTGGGGGCGAAAATCTACGAGCAGTACTTC.